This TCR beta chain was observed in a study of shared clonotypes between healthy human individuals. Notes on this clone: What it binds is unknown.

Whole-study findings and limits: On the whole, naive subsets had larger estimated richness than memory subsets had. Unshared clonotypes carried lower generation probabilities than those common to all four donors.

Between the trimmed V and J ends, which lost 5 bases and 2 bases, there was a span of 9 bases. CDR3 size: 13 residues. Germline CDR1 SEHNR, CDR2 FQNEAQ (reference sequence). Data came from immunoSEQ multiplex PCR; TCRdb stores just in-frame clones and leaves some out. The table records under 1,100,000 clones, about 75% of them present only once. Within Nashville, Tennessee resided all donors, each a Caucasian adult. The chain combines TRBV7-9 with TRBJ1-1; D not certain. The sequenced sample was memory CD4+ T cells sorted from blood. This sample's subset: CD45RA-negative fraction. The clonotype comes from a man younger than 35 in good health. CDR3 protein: CASSRFENTEAFF. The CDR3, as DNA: TGTGCCAGCAGCCGGTTTGAAAACACTGAAGCTTTCTTT.